The 19 T cell receptor beta chains below all came from one sample that was sequenced in a study of tumor-infiltrating lymphocytes in primary liver carcinoma. Making TCR beta cDNA involved approximately 530 ng total RNA and a constant-region primer. Generation of the TCR beta libraries relied on three nested multiplex PCR rounds using slightly modified ARM-PCR. A C-beta reverse primer was combined with TRBV1-TRBV30 forward primers in the first two PCR rounds, and each round had approximately 10 cycles. Via MiXCR, TCRdb re-called the multiplex PCR reads, giving one row per CDR3 protein. Of 120,000 or so distinct CDR3 sequences listed, 55% to 65% are singletons. Between roughly 20 and 33 mg of unsorted bulk tissue served as the source from which RNA and DNA were co-extracted. The specimen sequenced was liver tumor tissue from sampling region 1. Documented subset: tumor region T1, superior pole. These TCRs come from a woman between 55 and 75 years old with primary liver carcinoma and hepatitis B virus infection.

On this clonotype itself: Lacking the conserved final phenylalanine or tryptophan, this CDR3 likely reflects a read error. The rearrangement joins TRBV5-1 to TRBJ2-3, with 11 bases matching TRBD2. The CDR3 consists of 15 residues. Germline loops: CDR1 SGHRS, CDR2 YFSETQ. Trimming took 4 bases from V and 6 from J; bases not matched to a gene: 7. Here the CDR3 reads CASSPTSGIIDTQYL. CDR3 sequence (DNA): TGCGCCAGCAGCCCGACTAGCGGGATCATCGATACGCAGTATCTA.

The rearrangement joins TRBV12-3 or TRBV12-4 to TRBJ2-3; D unresolved. V was shortened by 0 bases and J by 5 bases, with 24 bases between the two germline ends. The CDR3 consists of 19 residues. In nucleotides, the CDR3 is TGTGCCAGCAGTTTAGCTGGGTCTCGGAGTTCGCGAGGCATAGATACGCAGTATTTT. As protein: CASSLAGSRSSRGIDTQYF.

For this clonotype: A read error may produce the germline difference seen at one junction end. The genes are TRBV11-2 and TRBJ2-3; D perhaps matches TRBD2 (6 bases). The CDR3 sequence is 14 residues long. Germline V lookup: CDR1 SGHAT, CDR2 FQNNGV. This chain's CDR3 is CSSSFSSARDTQYF. CDR3 nucleotides: TGTTCCAGCAGCTTCTCTAGCGCCCGGGATACACAGTATTTT. The whole variable domain, filled in from reference TRBV11-2 and TRBJ2-3, reads EAGVAQSPRYKIIEKRQSVAFWCNPISGHATLYWYQQILGQGPKLLIQFQNNGVVDDSQLPKDRFSAERLKGVDSTLKIQPAKLEDSAVYLCSSSFSSARDTQYFGPGTRLTVL.

V and J are TRBV12-3 or TRBV12-4 and TRBJ2-2; 8 bases agree with TRBD1. After removal of 2 bases from V and 13 bases from J, the junction contained 18 bases not matched to a gene. CDR3 length: 17 residues. The CDR3 loop reads CASSLTRRDRSILGLFF. The CDR3 DNA sequence: TGTGCCAGCAGTTTAACCCGTCGGGACAGGTCTATCCTAGGGCTGTTTTTT.

In the case of this clonotype: A much larger clone lies a single base off, so this may be a read error. The V and J genes are TRBV29-1 and TRBJ2-1; the match to TRBD2 covers 10 bases. V lost 6 bases to trimming and J lost 6 bases; unmatched junction nucleotides: 8. The length of the CDR3 is 14 residues. Germline CDR1 and CDR2: SQVTM and ANQGSEA. CDR3: CSVAGASGGNEQFF. Here the CDR3 DNA reads TGCAGCGTAGCTGGGGCTAGCGGGGGCAATGAGCAGTTCTTC.

As to this clonotype: A junction boundary mismatches the germline segment, possibly from a read error. V is TRBV11-2 and J is TRBJ2-2, with D unresolved. CDR1 is SGHAT and CDR2 is FQNNGV in the germline V gene. CDR3 length: 14 amino acids. CDR3 in DNA: TGTGCCAGCGGCTTCTATAGATCCGCCGGGGAGCTGTTTTTT. Its translation: CASGFYRSAGELFF.

Turning to this clonotype: A much larger clone differs by one base, so this may be a read error. The chain couples TRBV6-1 to TRBJ1-1; D is unresolved. Germline CDR1 reads MNHNS; CDR2 reads SASEGT. The CDR3 is made up of 13 amino acids. The CDR3 spells CASSVTRNTEVFF. CDR3 in DNA: TGTGCCAGCAGTGTGACAAGGAACACTGAAGTTTTCTTT.

J is TRBJ2-2 and V is TRBV11-2, with D perhaps TRBD1 (7 bases). This CDR3 has 14 amino acids. Germline lookup yields CDR1 SGHAT and CDR2 FQNNGV. The V and J ends lost 5 bases and 6 bases respectively, with 13 bases between them. CDR3 DNA: TGTGCCAGCAGCCCGGCCAGGGGGGCCGGGGAGCTGTTTTTT. This translates into CASSPARGAGELFF.

About this clonotype itself: A clone one base away is much larger, so this may be a read error. The chain has TRBV10-2 and TRBJ2-2; TRBD2 might be the D (6 bases). This CDR3 region has 13 residues. CDR1 is WSHSY and CDR2 is SAAADI in the germline V gene. The CDR3 sequence: CANSERDTGELFF. The CDR3 nucleotides are TGCGCCAACAGTGAGCGGGACACCGGGGAGCTGTTTTTT.

The genes are TRBV5-1 and TRBJ2-3; 9 bases match TRBD2. The CDR3 consists of 15 residues. V lost 9 bases and J lost 4; bases outside the gene matches: 12. Germline V lookup: CDR1 SGHRS, CDR2 YFSETQ. The DNA of the CDR3 is TGCGCCACCTTACTTAGCGGGAGATGCTCAGATACGCAGTATTTT. Residues: CATLLSGRCSDTQYF.

The genes are TRBV6-6 and TRBJ1-2; no definite D call. This CDR3 comprises 13 residues. V lost 10 bases to trimming and J lost 2 bases, with 14 bases between them. The germline V gene encodes CDR1 MNHNY and CDR2 SVGAGI (reference sequence). The CDR3 loop is CANSLDRNYGYTF. The CDR3 nucleotides are TGTGCCAACAGCCTAGATAGGAACTATGGCTACACCTTC.

Turning to this clonotype: Mismatch with germline at one junction end may stem from a read error. V and J are TRBV11-2 and TRBJ2-1; no firm D call. The CDR3 has 15 amino acids. Germline loops: CDR1 SGHAT, CDR2 FQNNGV. CDR3 sequence reads: CACSLDGSSFNKQFF. The CDR3 nucleotides read TGTGCCTGCAGCTTAGATGGTAGCTCCTTCAATAAGCAGTTCTTC. The full variable domain, in which reference TRBV11-2 and TRBJ2-1 provide the parts outside the CDR3, is EAGVAQSPRYKIIEKRQSVAFWCNPISGHATLYWYQQILGQGPKLLIQFQNNGVVDDSQLPKDRFSAERLKGVDSTLKIQPAKLEDSAVYLCACSLDGSSFNKQFFGPGTRLTVL.

In regard to this clonotype: This CDR3 fails to terminate in the conserved phenylalanine or tryptophan, so it likely reflects a read error. The chain has TRBV7-8 and TRBJ2-1; 12 positions agree with TRBD2. Per germline, CDR1 SGHVS and CDR2 FQNEAQ. V lost 4 bases, J lost 7 bases, and 8 bases stayed unmatched. The CDR3 loop spans 16 amino acids. The CDR3 nucleotides read TGTGCCAGCAGCTCCAGCGCTAGCGGGAGGGTGAATGAGCAGTTCCCC. Its protein is CASSSSASGRVNEQFP.

In the case of this clonotype: With a much larger clone just one base away, this may be a read error. V usage is TRBV28 and J usage is TRBJ2-7, with TRBD2 matching over 7 bases. V was pared by 2 bases and J by 5 bases, with 6 bases of the junction left unmatched. This CDR3 contains 14 residues. Germline CDR1 MDHEN, CDR2 SYDVKM. This CDR3 reads CASSLGEGRNEQYF. The CDR3 DNA reads as TGTGCCAGCAGTTTAGGGGAGGGTCGGAACGAGCAGTACTTC.

Notes on this clonotype: Compared with germline, one end of the junction differs, possibly owing to a read error. The gene calls are TRBV14 and TRBJ2-5; possible D gene TRBD1, 5 bases. Germline lookup yields CDR1 SGHDN and CDR2 FVKESK. The CDR3 contains 17 residues. This chain's CDR3 is CASSQDELGLHQETRYF. The DNA for the CDR3 is TGTGCCAGCAGCCAAGATGAGTTGGGGCTCCACCAAGAGACCCGGTACTTC.

Concerning this clonotype: Given the absence of the conserved phenylalanine or tryptophan at the CDR3 end, a read error is likely. The J gene is TRBJ2-7, the V gene TRBV11-3; TRBD2 is a possible D gene (6 bases). The CDR3 runs to 15 residues. V lost 0 bases and J 7 bases, leaving 16 bases between the germline ends. The germline V gene encodes CDR1 SGHNT and CDR2 YENEEA. The CDR3 coding sequence is TGTGCCAGCAGCTTAGAACCAGGCGGGGCCTGTGAGCAGTACCTC. This codes for CASSLEPGGACEQYL.

In regard to this clonotype: A junction boundary mismatches the germline segment, possibly from a read error. The rearrangement joins TRBV11-2 to TRBJ2-3, with a possible D match to TRBD1 (6 bases). The CDR3 loop spans 16 amino acids. Germline CDR1 and CDR2: SGHAT and FQNNGV. The chain's CDR3 is CASSLAYQGPTDTQYF. As DNA, the CDR3 is TGCGCCAGCAGCTTAGCTTATCAGGGGCCCACAGATACGCAGTATTTT.

The chain couples TRBV10-3 to TRBJ2-5; 10 bases map to TRBD2. With 9 bases clipped from V and 5 bases from J, the junction kept 9 bases outside the gene matches. Looked up from germline, CDR1 is ENHRY and CDR2 is SYGVKD. This CDR3 region has 14 residues. DNA of the CDR3: TGTGCCATAAGGGCTAGCGGGAGCCATGAGACCCAGTACTTC. It translates to CAIRASGSHETQYF.

Points on this clonotype: A read error may be the cause here, since a much bigger clone is one base away. The CDR3, as DNA: TGTGCCAGCAGCACTATACAGGGCACCAATCAGCCCCAGTATTTT. This gives the protein CASSTIQGTNQPQYF. The chain couples TRBV5-6 to TRBJ1-5; a weak D match, TRBD1 (6 bases). The assigned J gene may be wrong: the sequence end matches TRBJ2-3 better. This CDR3 contains 15 residues. Germline CDR1 is SGHDT and CDR2 is YYEEEE.